The sequence of this TCR beta chain was determined in a study of blood T cell repertoires in COVID-19. Overall study context: Material from acute and convalescent COVID-19 was sourced from the United States, Italy and Spain. T cells, B-cell-depleted T cells, or PBMCs provided the cDNA or gDNA that served as material.

The CDR3 sequence is 16 residues long. The V gene end was trimmed by 6 bases and the J gene end by 4 bases; junction bases not matched to a gene: 7. Germline lookup yields CDR1 LNHDA and CDR2 SQIVND (reference sequence). Methods used by the authors: Amplification with reference gene primers provided the estimates of nucleated cell counts. Sequencing used immunoSEQ multiplex PCR; TCRdb keeps in-frame clones, though not all of them. The V and J calls and the clone size are those of that table, but D and trimming were determined from the DNA. This repertoire shows just over 250,000 clones, approximately 79% found once; its top ten account for around 3.9%.

The sample comprised PBMCs or T cells enriched from blood (not recorded which). The chain combines TRBV19 with TRBJ2-2; the match to TRBD2 covers 11 bases. The clonotype comes from a man aged 25-45 years with acute COVID-19. The CDR3 here is CASRGTSGRGTGELFF. The CDR3 coding sequence is TGTGCCAGTAGGGGAACTAGCGGGAGAGGCACCGGGGAGCTGTTTTTT.